This TCR beta chain came from a study of shared clonotypes between healthy human individuals. Assay: immunoSEQ multiplex PCR; the TCRdb copy retains only in-frame clones and omits some. The sample has approximately 530,000 clones, about 96% seen once. Trimming cost V 0 bases and J 4 bases, with 5 bases left between them. Germline V lookup: CDR1 SGHRS, CDR2 YFSETQ. The CDR3 consists of 13 residues. As for this clone: Additional DNA sequences in this sample encode the identical CDR3.

The TCR originated in a woman in her 30s in good health. This chain connects TRBV5-1 to TRBJ1-3; D remains unclear. The sequenced sample consisted of naive CD4+ T cells sorted from blood. Indicated subset: CD45RA+ positively selected. Here the CDR3 DNA reads TGCGCCAGCAGCTTGGATGGGGGAAACACCATATATTTT. Amino acids: CASSLDGGNTIYF.